Here is one T cell receptor (beta chain) with its context. What it recognizes is unknown. This sample was taken from a study of CXCR3-negative and CXCR3-positive naive CD8 T cells. TRB cDNA libraries were made by UMI-labeled 5' RACE. With the 5' RACE reads reprocessed, TCRdb shows one record per CDR3 protein and no DNA. This listing includes about 43,000 distinct CDR3 sequences. Study-wide findings and caveats: Memory cells diverged, while naive CXCR3-positive and CXCR3-negative cells had similar TRBV-TRBJ usage. It was found that naive subsets had comparable surface CD5, and TCR strength was inferred from TRB CDR3 properties.

Germline loops: CDR1 LGHNA, CDR2 YSLEER. CDR3 length: 16 residues. Sorting yielded triplicates of about 330,000 cells for each CD8+ T cell subset. Sequenced input: memory CD8+ T cells from blood. The chain recombines TRBV4-3 with TRBJ1-2; without DNA, the TCRdb call of TRBD1 cannot be checked. This receptor was identified in a human donor in good health. Some clones in this sample may be carry-over from other donors' samples. This CDR3 reads CASSQDNVWGNYGYTF.